This T cell receptor (beta chain) is from a study of regulatory T cells in long-lasting Graves disease. The study's findings and limits: Under persistent disease, TRBV28, TRBJ1-2 and TRBJ2-5 were used preferentially.

Noted time point: persistent/refractory GD, antithyroid drugs over 5 years with positive TRAb. RNA isolated from PBMCs was used to make the TCR library. Diagnosing Graves' disease relied on the American Thyroid Association guidelines. As regards this clonotype: The antigen is unknown.

Germline V gives CDR1 MNHNS, CDR2 SASEGT. V gave up 6 bases and J gave up 4 bases, with 17 bases separating them. The CDR3 extends over 15 amino acids. Investigators prepared the TCR beta libraries by applying iRepertoire HTBI primers and Arm-PCR of CDR3 regions. TCRdb re-analysed the multiplex PCR reads in MiXCR, keeping a single row per CDR3 protein. The table includes 450,000 or so distinct CDR3 sequences, about 20% detected once. This chain links TRBV6-1 with TRBJ2-3, with a possible D match to TRBD1 (5 bases). The specimen was peripheral blood mononuclear cells (PBMCs), collected when the disease was refractory, from a patient treated with antithyroid drugs. The receptor was derived from a female donor with Graves disease. CDR3 sequence: CASRSRGGAADTQYF. For the CDR3, the DNA is TGTGCCAGCAGAAGTCGCGGTGGGGCCGCAGATACGCAGTATTTT.